These 15 T cell receptor beta chains were sequenced from one sample in a study of technical replicates of blood from a few donors. Using immunoSEQ multiplex PCR, the repertoire was profiled, and TCRdb retains in-frame clones only, with some absent. The top ten clones hold 0.24% of a sample with about 89,000 clones, around 95% of them seen once. Sample: T cells isolated from PBMCs. Source of these receptors: a human donor in good health.

The V and J genes are TRBV9 and TRBJ2-1; 10 positions agree with TRBD2. The CDR3 sequence is 15 residues long. Germline values: CDR1 SGDLS, CDR2 YYNGEE. The J segment lost 9 bases and the V segment lost 2 bases, leaving 8 bases of the junction unmatched. CDR3 residues: CASSVRAGGQIEQFF. The CDR3, as DNA: TGTGCCAGCAGCGTCAGAGCGGGGGGGCAGATTGAGCAGTTCTTC.

The sample holds one count of this clone. The CDR3 DNA is TGTGCCAGCAGCCTCTACGGGACAGGGGGCACACCCTACGAGCAGTACTTC. Its protein product is CASSLYGTGGTPYEQYF. The rearrangement joins TRBV7-3 to TRBJ2-7; TRBD1 matches 12 bases. The CDR3 covers 17 residues. Per germline, CDR1 SGHTA and CDR2 FQGTGA. J was trimmed by 2 bases and V by 5 bases; bases with no gene match: 10.

The V gene is TRBV6-6, the J gene TRBJ1-2; 9 nucleotides match TRBD1. Unmatched junction bases numbered 10, after V lost 6 bases and J lost 5 bases. Per the germline V gene, CDR1 is MNHNY and CDR2 is SVGAGI (reference sequence). The CDR3 consists of 15 residues. CDR3 residues: CASSPPGTGYYGYTF. CDR3 sequence (DNA): TGTGCCAGCAGCCCTCCCGGGACAGGGTATTATGGCTACACCTTC.

Only one count was recorded for this clone. The chain combines TRBV6-5 with TRBJ2-2; the D is unclear. CDR3 size: 13 residues. Trimming removed 2 bases from V and 6 bases from J, with 7 bases in between. CDR1 is MNHEY, CDR2 SVGAGI, per germline. The CDR3 region has the DNA TGTGCCAGCAGTTACCTAGATGCCGGGGAGCTGTTTTTT. The encoded protein is CASSYLDAGELFF.

This rearrangement joins TRBV4-1 to TRBJ2-1; TRBD2 matches 11 bases. CDR3 length: 17 residues. J gave up 6 bases and V 3 bases, and 10 bases lay outside the gene matches. Germline CDR1 is MGHRA and CDR2 is YSYEKL. CDR3 sequence (DNA): TGCGCCAGCAGCCACGGCCTACTAGCGGGAGAAGTCAATGAGCAGTTCTTC. Its translation: CASSHGLLAGEVNEQFF.

The chain is built from TRBV4-1 and TRBJ1-2; TRBD1 might be the D (6 bases). Trimming cost V 4 bases and J 3 bases, with 18 bases left between them. The germline CDR1 and CDR2 sequences are MGHRA and YSYEKL. This CDR3 contains 16 residues. The CDR3 reads CASSPTRQGSHYGYTF. CDR3 DNA sequence: TGCGCCAGCAGCCCTACCCGTCAGGGGTCCCACTATGGCTACACCTTC.

The chain couples TRBV30 to TRBJ2-7; TRBD2 agrees at 10 bases. The CDR3 contains 17 residues. Per the germline V gene, CDR1 is GTSNPN and CDR2 is SVGIG (reference sequence). Trimming cost V 4 bases and J 1 base; bases outside gene matches: 13. The CDR3 coding sequence is TGTGCCTGGATCGTTCTAGCGGGAGTCCTTACGTCCTACGAGCAGTACTTC. Amino acids: CAWIVLAGVLTSYEQYF.

The rearrangement uses TRBV7-8 and TRBJ2-7, with 7 bases lining up with TRBD2. J was trimmed by 4 bases and V by 4 bases; bases with no gene match: 10. The germline V gene has CDR1 SGHVS and CDR2 FQNEAQ. The CDR3 loop spans 15 amino acids. The CDR3 is CASSYQRDQQYEQYF. CDR3 DNA sequence: TGTGCCAGCAGCTACCAGCGGGACCAACAGTACGAGCAGTACTTC.

The chain couples TRBV6-5 to TRBJ2-3; 11 bases align to TRBD2. Germline assignment: CDR1 MNHEY and CDR2 SVGAGI. The length of the CDR3 is 16 residues. The J segment lost 3 bases and the V segment lost 0 bases, leaving 2 bases of the junction unmatched. CDR3 region: CASSYSTSGITDTQYF. In DNA form, the CDR3 reads TGTGCCAGCAGTTACTCGACTAGCGGGATAACAGATACGCAGTATTTT.

This chain links TRBV4-1 with TRBJ2-1; TRBD2 matches 9 bases. V was pared by 3 bases and J by 5 bases, with 11 bases of the junction left unmatched. The germline CDR1 and CDR2 sequences are MGHRA and YSYEKL. The CDR3 covers 17 residues. DNA of the CDR3: TGCGCCAGCAGCCAGGATTATAGCGGGGGTTTTCACAATGAGCAGTTCTTC. This translates into CASSQDYSGGFHNEQFF.

V is TRBV9 and J is TRBJ2-3; 10 bases align to TRBD2. V gave up 0 bases and J gave up 8 bases; unmatched junction bases: 9. The CDR3 is 16 amino acids. The germline gives CDR1 SGDLS, CDR2 YYNGEE. CDR3 in amino acids: CASSVGVAGGAITQYF. The CDR3 DNA reads as TGTGCCAGCAGCGTAGGAGTAGCGGGGGGCGCTATTACGCAGTATTTT. Full variable domain (rest looked up from reference TRBV9 and TRBJ2-3): DSGVTQTPKHLITATGQRVTLRCSPRSGDLSVYWYQQSLDQGLQFLIQYYNGEERAKGNILERFSAQQFPDLHSELNLSSLELGDSALYFCASSVGVAGGAITQYFGPGTRLTVL.

The rearrangement joins TRBV6-5 to TRBJ2-1, with 8 nucleotides matching TRBD2. Unmatched junction bases numbered 7, after V lost 6 bases and J lost 3 bases. The CDR3 has 15 amino acids. CDR1 and CDR2 from the germline V gene are MNHEY and SVGAGI. The CDR3 region has the DNA TGTGCCAGCAGCCCGGGGGGGCGGTTCTACAATGAGCAGTTCTTC. Its translation is CASSPGGRFYNEQFF.

V usage is TRBV28 and J usage is TRBJ2-7, with D perhaps matching TRBD1 (5 bases). From germline, CDR1 is MDHEN and CDR2 SYDVKM. There are 21 residues in the CDR3. The CDR3 bases are TGTGGGATATTGCCCCCCTTGGGTGGACAAAGAATAATGGGGCAGGGCTACGAGCAGTACTTC. This translates into CGILPPLGGQRIMGQGYEQYF.

The rearrangement joins TRBV10-3 to TRBJ1-2; 8 bases are shared with TRBD1. Trimming took 9 bases from V and 6 from J; bases not matched to a gene: 12. The germline V gene has CDR1 ENHRY and CDR2 SYGVKD. This CDR3 is 14 amino acids long. The CDR3 DNA is TGTGCCATTTACCCAGGACAGGGAAAAAATGGCTACACCTTC. It yields the protein CAIYPGQGKNGYTF.

This clone has just one count. This chain uses TRBV10-3 with TRBJ2-6, with unresolved D. V dropped 3 bases and J dropped 1 base, with 4 bases sitting between them. Germline V gene sequence: CDR1 ENHRY, CDR2 SYGVKD. The CDR3 has 14 amino acids. The CDR3 reads CAISDISGANVLTF. CDR3 in DNA: TGTGCCATCAGTGATATATCTGGGGCCAACGTCCTGACTTTC.